This T cell receptor (beta chain) came from a study of shared clonotypes between healthy human individuals. The assay was immunoSEQ multiplex PCR, and TCRdb's table has in-frame clones only and misses some. The sample contains under 2,000,000 clones, approximately 95% of which appear only once. Naive CD8 cells were CD45RO-negative, positively selected for CCR7, excluding terminally differentiated effector memory CD45RA+ cells. Germline CDR1 and CDR2: LGHNA and YSLEER. Trimming took off 2 bases at V and 0 bases at J, with 14 bases between the two ends. This CDR3 is built from 16 residues. The origin of this receptor is a man aged 18 to 30 in good health. Sequencing was carried out using naive CD8+ T cells sorted from blood. This chain uses TRBV4-3 with TRBJ2-7; D gene ambiguous. This chain's CDR3 is CASSQFSSDVSYEQYF. The CDR3 bases are TGCGCCAGCAGCCAATTTAGCTCGGACGTCTCCTACGAGCAGTACTTC.